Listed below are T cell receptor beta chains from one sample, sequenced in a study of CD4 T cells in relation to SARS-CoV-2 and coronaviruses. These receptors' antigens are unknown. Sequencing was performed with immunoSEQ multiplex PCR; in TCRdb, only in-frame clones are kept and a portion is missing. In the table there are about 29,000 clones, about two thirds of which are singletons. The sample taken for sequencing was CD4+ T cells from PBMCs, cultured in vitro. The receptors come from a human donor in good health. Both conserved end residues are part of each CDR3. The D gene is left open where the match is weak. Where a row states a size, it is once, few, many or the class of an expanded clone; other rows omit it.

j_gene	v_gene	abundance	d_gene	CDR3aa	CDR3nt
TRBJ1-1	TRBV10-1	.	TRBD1	CASTEDREENTEAFF	TGCGCCAGCACTGAGGACAGGGAAGAGAACACTGAAGCTTTCTTT
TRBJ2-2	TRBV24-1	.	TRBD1	CATSETGQENTGELFF	TGTGCCACCAGTGAAACGGGACAGGAAAACACCGGGGAGCTGTTTTTT
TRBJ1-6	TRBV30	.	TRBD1	CAWKTGTGYNSPLHF	TGTGCCTGGAAAACCGGGACAGGGTATAATTCACCCCTCCACTTT
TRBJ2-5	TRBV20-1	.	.	CSASTSGTQYF	TGCAGTGCTAGCACCAGTGGGACCCAGTACTTC
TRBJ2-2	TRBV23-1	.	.	CASSPGVSGTGELFF	TGCGCCAGCAGTCCAGGAGTCTCGGGGACCGGGGAGCTGTTTTTT
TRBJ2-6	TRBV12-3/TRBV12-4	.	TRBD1	CASSSRQGEVLTF	TGTGCCAGCAGTTCCCGACAGGGGGAGGTCCTGACTTTC
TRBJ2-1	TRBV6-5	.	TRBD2	CASREDGSGGYEQFF	TGTGCCAGCAGGGAGGATGGTAGCGGGGGCTATGAGCAGTTCTTC
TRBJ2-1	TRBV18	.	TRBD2	CASSPGTSYNEQFF	TGTGCCAGCTCACCCGGGACTAGCTACAATGAGCAGTTCTTC
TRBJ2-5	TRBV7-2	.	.	CASSLSGVHETQYF	TGTGCCAGCAGCTTATCGGGGGTACACGAGACCCAGTACTTC
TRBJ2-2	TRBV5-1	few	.	CASSLRQAANTGELFF	TGCGCCAGCAGCTTGAGACAGGCAGCGAACACCGGGGAGCTGTTTTTT
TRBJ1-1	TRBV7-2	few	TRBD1	CASSLEFSGGEAFF	TGTGCCAGCAGCTTAGAGTTCTCAGGGGGTGAAGCTTTCTTT
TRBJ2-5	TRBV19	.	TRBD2	CASSSLPPDRRTSGGRRETQYF	TGTGCCAGTAGTTCCCTCCCCCCGGACAGAAGGACTAGCGGGGGAAGGCGAGAGACCCAGTACTTC
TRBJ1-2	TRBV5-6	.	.	CASSPLGTSPNYGYTF	TGTGCCAGCAGCCCGCTTGGGACCTCCCCTAACTATGGCTACACCTTC
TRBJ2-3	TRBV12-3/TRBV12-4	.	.	CASSPRVRDTQYF	TGTGCCAGCAGCCCGAGGGTCAGGGATACGCAGTATTTT
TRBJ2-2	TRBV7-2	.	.	CASSLAVANTGELFF	TGTGCCAGCAGCCTAGCAGTCGCGAACACCGGGGAGCTGTTTTTT
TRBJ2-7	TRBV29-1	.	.	CSATDYDGAFEQYF	TGCAGCGCAACGGACTATGATGGAGCGTTCGAGCAGTACTTC
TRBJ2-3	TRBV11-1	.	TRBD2	CASSSSGRSGDTQYF	TGTGCCAGCAGCTCTAGCGGGAGGTCCGGCGATACGCAGTATTTT
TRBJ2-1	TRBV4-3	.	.	CASSQDWAGAYNEQFF	TGCGCCAGCAGCCAAGATTGGGCAGGCGCCTACAATGAGCAGTTCTTC
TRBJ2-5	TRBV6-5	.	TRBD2	CASKSPSRGDETQYF	TGTGCCAGCAAGTCGCCATCGCGGGGGGACGAGACCCAGTACTTC
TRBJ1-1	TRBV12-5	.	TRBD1	CASGRDQTGYGTEAFF	TGTGCTAGTGGTCGGGATCAGACAGGGTATGGGACTGAAGCTTTCTTT
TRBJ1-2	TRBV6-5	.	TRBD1	CASSTGTGGYGYTF	TGTGCCAGCAGTACCGGGACAGGGGGCTATGGCTACACCTTC
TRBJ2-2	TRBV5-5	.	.	CASSFGTANTGELFF	TGTGCCAGCAGCTTTGGGACGGCGAACACCGGGGAGCTGTTTTTT
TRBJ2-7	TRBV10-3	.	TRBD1	CAISGQGSYEQYF	TGTGCCATCAGTGGACAGGGCTCCTACGAGCAGTACTTC
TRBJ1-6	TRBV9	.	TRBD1	CASSETTGGLSPLHF	TGTGCCAGCAGCGAAACGACAGGGGGTCTTTCACCCCTCCACTTT
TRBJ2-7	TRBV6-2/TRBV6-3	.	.	CASSFGQGNYEQYF	TGTGCCAGCAGTTTTGGCCAGGGGAACTACGAGCAGTACTTC
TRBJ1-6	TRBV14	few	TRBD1	CASSRGQGWDSPLHF	TGTGCCAGCAGCCGCGGACAGGGGTGGGATTCACCCCTCCACTTT
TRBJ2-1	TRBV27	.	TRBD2	CASSLASGNNEQFF	TGTGCCAGCAGTTTGGCTAGCGGGAACAATGAGCAGTTCTTC
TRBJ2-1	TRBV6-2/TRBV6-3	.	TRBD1	CASSQRSGQYNEQFF	TGTGCCAGCAGTCAACGATCGGGACAGTACAATGAGCAGTTCTTC
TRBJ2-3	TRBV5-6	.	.	CASSKDAGFGTDTQYF	TGTGCCAGCAGCAAGGACGCCGGTTTTGGCACAGATACGCAGTATTTT
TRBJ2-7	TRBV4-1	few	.	CASSPFEPGDYEQYF	TGCGCCAGCAGCCCTTTTGAGCCAGGGGACTACGAGCAGTACTTC
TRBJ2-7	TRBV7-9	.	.	CASSLVWSYEQYF	TGTGCCAGCAGCTTAGTATGGTCCTACGAGCAGTACTTC
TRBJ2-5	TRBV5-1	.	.	CATNRGEGPQETQYF	TGCGCCACTAACCGGGGTGAGGGCCCCCAAGAGACCCAGTACTTC
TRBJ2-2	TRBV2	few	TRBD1	CASSRDSYGTGELFF	TGTGCCAGCAGTAGGGACAGCTATGGCACCGGGGAGCTGTTTTTT
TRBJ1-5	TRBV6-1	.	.	CASSESGVGQPQHF	TGTGCCAGCAGTGAAAGCGGGGTTGGCCAGCCCCAGCATTTT
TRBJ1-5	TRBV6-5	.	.	CASSYDSNQPQHF	TGTGCCAGCAGTTACGACAGCAATCAGCCCCAGCATTTT
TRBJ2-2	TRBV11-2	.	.	CASSLRGITGELFF	TGTGCCAGCAGCTTGCGTGGGATCACCGGGGAGCTGTTTTTT
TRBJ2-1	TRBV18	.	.	CASSPPQTPLLNEQFF	TGTGCCAGCTCACCACCACAGACCCCCCTCCTCAATGAGCAGTTCTTC
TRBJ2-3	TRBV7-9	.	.	CASSLVGRTSGHQLDTQYF	TGTGCCAGCAGCTTAGTTGGAAGAACTTCGGGACACCAGCTAGATACGCAGTATTTT
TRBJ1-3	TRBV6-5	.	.	CASSMDGLRGNTIYF	TGTGCCAGCAGTATGGACGGCCTGAGGGGAAACACCATATATTTT
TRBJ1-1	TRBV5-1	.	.	CASSLGGTNTEAFF	TGCGCCAGCAGCTTGGGCGGGACGAACACTGAAGCTTTCTTT
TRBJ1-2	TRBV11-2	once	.	CASSSLEWGRGYGYTF	TGTGCCAGCAGCTCTTTGGAGTGGGGGCGAGGCTATGGCTACACCTTC
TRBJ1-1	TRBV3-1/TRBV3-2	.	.	CASSQGVVVGGAEAFF	TGTGCCAGCAGCCAAGGAGTGGTCGTGGGGGGAGCTGAAGCTTTCTTT
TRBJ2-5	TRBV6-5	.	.	CASTVGARETQYF	TGTGCCAGCACGGTCGGGGCGAGAGAGACCCAGTACTTC
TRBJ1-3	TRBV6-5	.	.	CASRGGSTGNTIYF	TGTGCCAGCAGGGGAGGAAGCACAGGAAACACCATATATTTT
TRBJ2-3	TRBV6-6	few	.	CASSLDTQYF	TGTGCCAGCAGTTTGGATACGCAGTATTTT
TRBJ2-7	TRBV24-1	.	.	CATSDLGRSYEQYF	TGTGCCACCAGTGATTTAGGCAGGAGCTACGAGCAGTACTTC
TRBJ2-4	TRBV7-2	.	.	CASSRGLGADIQYF	TGTGCCAGCAGCCGCGGCCTCGGGGCTGACATTCAGTACTTC
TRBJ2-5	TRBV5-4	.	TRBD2	CASNFAGTSGKLETQYF	TGTGCCAGCAACTTCGCCGGGACTAGCGGGAAGTTGGAGACCCAGTACTTC
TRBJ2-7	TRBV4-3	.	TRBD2	CAPLSGRYKDEQYF	TGCGCTCCCCTGAGCGGGAGATATAAGGACGAGCAGTACTTC
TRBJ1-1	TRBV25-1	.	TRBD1	CASSESTGANTEAFF	TGTGCCAGCAGTGAGTCGACAGGGGCGAACACTGAAGCTTTCTTT
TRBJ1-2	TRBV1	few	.	CTSTTTRQGAYGYTF	TGCACCAGCACGACAACTCGACAGGGGGCTTATGGCTACACCTTC
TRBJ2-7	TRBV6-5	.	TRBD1	CATHRGFRDEQYF	TGTGCCACTCACAGGGGATTTAGGGACGAGCAGTACTTC
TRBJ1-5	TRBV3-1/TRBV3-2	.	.	CASSQDGGSNQPQHF	TGTGCCAGCAGCCAAGATGGCGGGTCCAATCAGCCCCAGCATTTT
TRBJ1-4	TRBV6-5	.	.	CASSYYQGRGEKLFF	TGTGCCAGCAGTTACTATCAGGGTCGGGGTGAAAAACTGTTTTTT
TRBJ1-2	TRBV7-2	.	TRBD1	CASSSEFTGVPNYGYTF	TGTGCCAGCAGCTCAGAGTTCACAGGGGTCCCTAACTATGGCTACACCTTC
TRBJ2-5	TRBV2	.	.	CASTLHGKETQYF	TGTGCCAGCACCCTACACGGTAAAGAGACCCAGTACTTC
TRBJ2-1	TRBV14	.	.	CASSQHAGNNEQFF	TGTGCCAGCAGCCAACATGCCGGGAACAATGAGCAGTTCTTC
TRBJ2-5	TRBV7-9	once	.	CASTLVGPGSLETQYF	TGTGCCAGCACCCTCGTAGGGCCCGGGAGTTTGGAGACCCAGTACTTC
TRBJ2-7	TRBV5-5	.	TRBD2	CASSLLTSGPYEQYF	TGTGCCAGCAGCTTGTTGACTAGCGGGCCCTACGAGCAGTACTTC
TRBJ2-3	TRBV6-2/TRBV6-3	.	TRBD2	CASSPRGREGAYATDTQYF	TGTGCCAGCAGCCCCCGGGGGCGGGAGGGTGCTTACGCCACAGATACGCAGTATTTT